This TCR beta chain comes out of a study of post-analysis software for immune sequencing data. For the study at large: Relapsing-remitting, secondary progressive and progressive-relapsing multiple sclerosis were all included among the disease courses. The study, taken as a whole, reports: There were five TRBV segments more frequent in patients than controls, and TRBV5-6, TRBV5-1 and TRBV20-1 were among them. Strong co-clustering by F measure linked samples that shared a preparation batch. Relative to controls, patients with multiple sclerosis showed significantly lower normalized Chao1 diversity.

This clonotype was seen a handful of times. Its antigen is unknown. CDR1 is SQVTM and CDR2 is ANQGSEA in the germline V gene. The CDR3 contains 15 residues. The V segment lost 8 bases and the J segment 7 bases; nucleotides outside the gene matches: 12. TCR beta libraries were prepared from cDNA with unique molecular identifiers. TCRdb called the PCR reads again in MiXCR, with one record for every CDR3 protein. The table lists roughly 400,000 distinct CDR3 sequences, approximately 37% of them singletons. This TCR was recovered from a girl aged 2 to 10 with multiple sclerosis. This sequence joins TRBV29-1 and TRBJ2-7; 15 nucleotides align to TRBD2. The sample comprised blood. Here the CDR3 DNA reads TGCAGCACGGGGACTAGCGGGAGGCCCCGGGAGGAGCAGTACTTC. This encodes CSTGTSGRPREEQYF.